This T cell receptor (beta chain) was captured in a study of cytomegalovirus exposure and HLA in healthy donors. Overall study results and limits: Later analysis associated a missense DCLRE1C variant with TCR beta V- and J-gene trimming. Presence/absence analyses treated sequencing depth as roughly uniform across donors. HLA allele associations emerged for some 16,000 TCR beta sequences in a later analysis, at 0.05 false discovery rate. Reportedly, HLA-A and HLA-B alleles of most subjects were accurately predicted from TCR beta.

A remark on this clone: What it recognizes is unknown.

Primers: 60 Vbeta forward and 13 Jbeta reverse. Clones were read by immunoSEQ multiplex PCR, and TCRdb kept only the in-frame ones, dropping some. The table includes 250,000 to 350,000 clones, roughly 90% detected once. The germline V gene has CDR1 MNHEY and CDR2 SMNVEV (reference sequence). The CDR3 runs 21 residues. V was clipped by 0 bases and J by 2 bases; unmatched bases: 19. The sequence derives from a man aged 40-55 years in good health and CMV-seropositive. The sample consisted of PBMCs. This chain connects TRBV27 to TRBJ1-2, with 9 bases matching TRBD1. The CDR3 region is CASSLSLGSWLLGQGNYGYTF. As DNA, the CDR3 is TGTGCCAGCAGTTTATCGCTCGGATCTTGGCTCCTCGGACAGGGGAACTATGGCTACACCTTC.